This TCR beta chain was found in a study of shared clonotypes between healthy human individuals. Whole-study results and caveats: The authors expected sequencing depth to affect clonotype sharing among donors. It was only blood that was sampled, and tissue repertoires likely differ.

This clone was detected only once. Its cognate antigen is unknown. Germline V CDR1 and CDR2: LNHDA, SQIVND (reference sequence). Trimming left V 5 bases short and J 1 base short, with 9 bases between. The CDR3 is 13 amino acids. Deep-level running was used for the assay. Several immunoSEQ plates received, in even portions, the genomic DNA of each subset. Assay: immunoSEQ multiplex PCR; the TCRdb copy retains only in-frame clones and omits some. The repertoire holds around 480,000 clones, with nearly 80% as singletons. This receptor was identified in a woman aged 40-49 years in good health. Some clones in this sample may be carry-over from other donors' samples. The sequenced sample consisted of PBMCs. The genes are TRBV19 and TRBJ2-7, with TRBD2 as a possible D gene (6 bases). CDR3 sequence: CASSPGLSYEQYF. The CDR3 nucleotides read TGTGCCAGTAGTCCCGGACTATCCTACGAGCAGTACTTC.